The 29 T cell receptor beta chains below were found in one sample sequenced in a study of OX40 agonist ivuxolimab in advanced cancers. Repertoires were generated with immunoSEQ multiplex PCR, while TCRdb's copy carries only in-frame clones and drops some. The data hold about 38,000 clones, with approximately 82% observed a single time. Here the sequenced sample was CD4+ or CD8+ T cells sorted from blood, taken in a trial of the OX40 agonist ivuxolimab. The receptors derive from an adult with an advanced solid tumor such as melanoma, head and neck, liver or kidney cancer.

This chain links TRBV4-1 with TRBJ2-5; D is tentatively TRBD1 or TRBD2 (5 bases each). Germline V gene data show CDR1 as MGHRA and CDR2 as YSYEKL. The length of the CDR3 is 17 residues. Trimming stripped 1 base from V and 1 base from J, with 16 bases between. Here the CDR3 reads CASSQVWGGFTQETQYF. CDR3 coding DNA: TGCGCCAGCAGCCAAGTTTGGGGCGGGTTCACCCAAGAGACCCAGTACTTC.

The CDR3 DNA sequence: TGTGCCAGCAGCTCGAGAAGGGGGAGTCCAGATACGCAGTATTTT. It translates to CASSSRRGSPDTQYF. The chain combines TRBV11-3 with TRBJ2-3, with TRBD1 as a possible D gene (6 bases). The CDR3 extends over 15 amino acids. Trimming left V 4 bases short and J 4 bases short, with 15 bases between. Germline CDR1 reads SGHNT; CDR2 reads YENEEA.

The chain is built from TRBV19 and TRBJ2-3, with a tentative D call TRBD2 (6 bases). The V gene's germline CDR1 is LNHDA and CDR2 SQIVND (reference sequence). CDR3 length: 16 residues. The V gene lost 3 bases and the J gene lost 3 bases, with 16 bases spanning the gap. The CDR3 region is CASSIGALGRTDTQYF. The CDR3 coding sequence is TGTGCCAGTAGTATTGGGGCCCTCGGGAGAACAGATACGCAGTATTTT.

The CDR3 spells CAWSQTGGSDSPLHF. Here the CDR3 DNA reads TGTGCCTGGAGTCAGACGGGGGGGTCAGATTCACCCCTCCACTTT. The chain joins TRBV30 to TRBJ1-6; D perhaps matches TRBD1 (5 bases). The CDR3 has 15 amino acids. CDR1 is GTSNPN and CDR2 is SVGIG in the germline V gene (reference sequence). Trimming pared 2 bases from V and 8 bases from J, leaving 16 bases between.

The rearrangement joins TRBV27 to TRBJ2-5; 8 bases line up with TRBD1. After removal of 3 bases from V and 3 bases from J, the junction contained 0 bases not matched to a gene. Germline CDR1 and CDR2: MNHEY and SMNVEV (reference sequence). CDR3 length equals 13 residues. The CDR3 DNA is TGTGCCAGCAGTTTGGACAGGGAAGAGACCCAGTACTTC. Translation: CASSLDREETQYF.

The genes are TRBV19 and TRBJ1-2, with TRBD1 as a possible D gene (6 bases). The germline V and J ends were trimmed by 5 bases and 2 bases, with 12 bases remaining between them. From germline, CDR1 is LNHDA and CDR2 SQIVND (reference sequence). The CDR3 consists of 14 residues. The CDR3 protein is CASSQLQGNYGYTF. CDR3 nucleotide sequence: TGTGCCAGTAGTCAATTACAGGGAAACTATGGCTACACCTTC.

The chain carries TRBV5-5 and TRBJ2-7, with D possibly matching TRBD1 (5 bases). This CDR3 has 15 residues. CDR1 SGHKS and CDR2 YYEKEE come from the germline V gene (reference sequence). Trimming pared 0 bases from V and 1 base from J, leaving 11 bases between. This chain's CDR3 is CASSLDPGPSYEQYF. The CDR3 coding sequence is TGTGCCAGCAGCTTGGACCCAGGGCCATCCTACGAGCAGTACTTC.

The chain carries TRBV7-2 and TRBJ2-7, with no clear D. Trimming removed 2 bases at V and 7 bases at J, with 9 bases between. The CDR3 is 12 residues long. Germline CDR1 SGHTA, CDR2 FQGNSA. The CDR3 nucleotides read TGTGCCAGCAGCTTATTTCTGGGGGAGCAGTACTTC. Translation: CASSLFLGEQYF.

The V gene is TRBV27, the J gene TRBJ2-3, with D possibly being TRBD1 (5 bases). Trimming removed 5 bases at V and 0 bases at J, with 15 bases between. There are 16 residues in the CDR3. The germline V gene has CDR1 MNHEY and CDR2 SMNVEV (reference sequence). The CDR3 nucleotides read TGTGCCAGCAGTCCACCATGGGGCGGCAGCACAGATACGCAGTATTTT. Encoded protein: CASSPPWGGSTDTQYF.

This rearrangement joins TRBV11-2 to TRBJ2-7; 8 nucleotides match TRBD2. Germline CDR1 and CDR2: SGHAT and FQNNGV. The CDR3 spans 14 residues. V lost 1 base, J lost 3 bases, and 2 bases stayed unmatched. CDR3 protein: CASSLVTSGYEQYF. For the CDR3, the DNA is TGTGCCAGCAGCTTAGTCACTAGCGGCTACGAGCAGTACTTC.

V and J are TRBV14 and TRBJ2-7; D perhaps matches TRBD1 (5 bases). The CDR3 has 13 amino acids. The V end was cut by 5 bases, the J end by 0 bases, with 8 bases between. Germline loops: CDR1 SGHDN, CDR2 FVKESK. Here the CDR3 DNA reads TGTGCCAGCAGCTCGACAGTCTCCTACGAGCAGTACTTC. It codes for CASSSTVSYEQYF. Together with reference TRBV14 and TRBJ2-7, the CDR3 gives the full variable domain: EAGVTQFPSHSVIEKGQTVTLRCDPISGHDNLYWYRRVMGKEIKFLLHFVKESKQDESGMPNNRFLAERTGGTYSTLKVQPAELEDSGVYFCASSSTVSYEQYFGPGTRLTVT.

The chain couples TRBV6-5 to TRBJ2-5; weak D call: TRBD1 (5 bases). There are 13 residues in the CDR3. Germline-derived CDR1 and CDR2 are MNHEY and SVGAGI. The V and J ends lost 6 bases and 0 bases respectively, with 8 bases between them. The CDR3 sequence: CASRGHHQETQYF. CDR3 in DNA: TGTGCCAGCAGAGGACACCACCAAGAGACCCAGTACTTC.

This chain links TRBV28 with TRBJ2-5, with D possibly matching TRBD1 (6 bases). The end of the DNA is better explained by TRBJ2-7, so the J call may be wrong. CDR3 size: 16 residues. The germline V gene encodes CDR1 MDHEN and CDR2 SYDVKM. The CDR3 DNA sequence: TGTGCCAGCAGTTTGGAACTGCAGGGGCGAGCCTACGAGCAGTACTTC. Residues: CASSLELQGRAYEQYF.

This sequence joins TRBV19 and TRBJ1-2; 7 bases are a match to TRBD1. The CDR3 is 13 amino acids. V lost 6 bases to trimming and J lost 5 bases; unmatched junction nucleotides: 6. Germline CDR1 is LNHDA and CDR2 is SQIVND (reference sequence). CDR3 in DNA: TGTGCCAGTAGCCCGGGACAGTCTTATGGCTACACCTTC. Protein: CASSPGQSYGYTF.

V usage is TRBV12-5 and J usage is TRBJ2-5; TRBD2 matches 8 bases. The CDR3 runs 14 residues. Germline trimming cut 1 base from V and 3 bases from J; bases unmatched to any gene: 1. Germline CDR1 LGHNT, CDR2 FRNRAP. The CDR3 region has the DNA TGTGCTAGTGGTTTGGGTAGCGGGGAAGAGACCCAGTACTTC. Translating it yields CASGLGSGEETQYF.

The chain recombines TRBV4-3 with TRBJ2-3; 7 positions agree with TRBD1. CDR1 is LGHNA and CDR2 is YSLEER in the germline V gene. Trimming took 0 bases from V and 4 from J; bases not matched to a gene: 7. This CDR3 is built from 16 residues. CDR3 nucleotide sequence: TGCGCCAGCAGCCAAGATGGAGCAGGGGGTGCAGATACGCAGTATTTT. As protein: CASSQDGAGGADTQYF.

In nucleotides, the CDR3 is TGTGCCAGCAGTTTAGGACTAGCGGGCCTCGTCCCAGATACGCAGTATTTT. It codes for CASSLGLAGLVPDTQYF. V is TRBV27 and J is TRBJ2-3; TRBD2 aligns across 11 bases. The length of the CDR3 is 17 residues. Germline loops: CDR1 MNHEY, CDR2 SMNVEV (reference sequence). The junction had 8 bases not matched to a gene; V was cut back by 2 bases and J by 4 bases.

The rearrangement joins TRBV5-1 to TRBJ2-5; possible D gene TRBD2, 5 bases. Trimming pared 7 bases from V and 2 bases from J, leaving 15 bases between. The CDR3 runs 14 residues. Germline V gene data show CDR1 as SGHRS and CDR2 as YFSETQ. DNA for the CDR3: TGCGCCAGCGTACCCGGAGGCAGTCAAGAGACCCAGTACTTC. Translated, it gives CASVPGGSQETQYF.

This rearrangement joins TRBV5-5 to TRBJ2-7; 13 nucleotides match TRBD2. Unmatched junction bases numbered 6, after V lost 0 bases and J lost 0 bases. CDR1 SGHKS and CDR2 YYEKEE come from the germline V gene (reference sequence). The CDR3 is made up of 18 amino acids. The CDR3 sequence: CASSLDGLAGAGSYEQYF. CDR3 in DNA: TGTGCCAGCAGCTTGGACGGACTAGCGGGAGCCGGCTCCTACGAGCAGTACTTC.

This chain joins TRBV7-2 and TRBJ2-1; D remains ambiguous. The CDR3 sequence is 14 residues long. Per germline, CDR1 SGHTA and CDR2 FQGNSA. V was cut by 5 bases and J by 7 bases, with 15 bases left in between. The CDR3 nucleotides are TGTGCCAGCAGCAAGGACGCCGCTGGGAATGAGCAGTTCTTC. Translation gives CASSKDAAGNEQFF. Full variable domain (rest looked up from reference TRBV7-2 and TRBJ2-1): GAGVSQSPSNKVTEKGKDVELRCDPISGHTALYWYRQSLGQGLEFLIYFQGNSAPDKSGLPSDRFSAERTGGSVSTLTIQRTQQEDSAVYLCASSKDAAGNEQFFGPGTRLTVL.

The V gene is TRBV13, the J gene TRBJ1-2; D uncertain. The V gene lost 2 bases and the J gene lost 8 bases, with 12 bases spanning the gap. CDR3 size: 13 residues. The V gene's germline CDR1 is PRHDT and CDR2 FYEKMQ (reference sequence). In nucleotides, the CDR3 is TGTGCCAGCAGCTTAAATGGGCCGGGAGGCTACACCTTC. Amino acid sequence: CASSLNGPGGYTF. The full variable domain, in which reference TRBV13 and TRBJ1-2 provide the parts outside the CDR3, is AAGVIQSPRHLIKEKRETATLKCYPIPRHDTVYWYQQGPGQDPQFLISFYEKMQSDKGSIPDRFSAQQFSDYHSELNMSSLELGDSALYFCASSLNGPGGYTFGSGTRLTVV.

The rearrangement links TRBV11-3 to TRBJ2-7; tentatively, D is TRBD2 (5 bases). CDR1 is SGHNT and CDR2 is YENEEA in the germline V gene. V gave up 4 bases and J gave up 3 bases, with 13 bases separating them. The CDR3 has 14 residues. DNA of the CDR3: TGTGCCAGCAGCTCCCCGGAGAGGGACTACGAGCAGTACTTC. Amino acids: CASSSPERDYEQYF.

The chain joins TRBV11-2 to TRBJ2-3; 7 nucleotides align to TRBD1. This CDR3 contains 12 residues. The germline V gene encodes CDR1 SGHAT and CDR2 FQNNGV. Losses at the gene ends were 5 bases for V and 10 bases for J; bases not matched to a gene: 6. The CDR3 coding sequence is TGTGCCAGCAGCCCCACAGGGGCCCCGCAGTATTTT. Encoded protein: CASSPTGAPQYF.

The chain carries TRBV7-2 and TRBJ1-1; the match to TRBD1 covers 8 bases. Germline trimming cut 7 bases from V and 3 bases from J; bases unmatched to any gene: 10. Looked up from germline, CDR1 is SGHTA and CDR2 is FQGNSA. The CDR3 spans 15 residues. This CDR3 is CASNPTTGGYTEAFF. CDR3 nucleotide sequence: TGTGCCAGCAACCCTACAACAGGGGGATACACTGAAGCTTTCTTT.

Details on this clone: One junction end does not reproduce the germline sequence, and a read error may be involved. The chain links TRBV2 to TRBJ1-1; 10 nucleotides match TRBD1. The CDR3 spans 12 residues. Germline V gene data show CDR1 as SNHLY and CDR2 as FYNNEI. CDR3 nucleotides: TGTGCCAGCAGTCCGGGACAGGGGAATACCCCTTTT. It specifies CASSPGQGNTPF.

The rearrangement joins TRBV5-1 to TRBJ1-5, with 8 bases identical to TRBD1. CDR3 size: 17 residues. V lost 4 bases and J lost 2; bases outside the gene matches: 11. Germline V lookup: CDR1 SGHRS, CDR2 YFSETQ. CDR3 in amino acids: CASSGQGLEPRNQPQHF. CDR3 coding DNA: TGCGCCAGCAGCGGACAGGGCCTCGAGCCCCGCAATCAGCCCCAGCATTTT.

This clone has more than one count but fewer than ten. The CDR3 region is CASSQDSSSSYEQYF. CDR3 DNA sequence: TGCGCCAGCAGCCAAGATTCCAGCAGCTCCTACGAGCAGTACTTC. The chain is built from TRBV4-1 and TRBJ2-7; D gene unclear. The V end lost 0 bases, the J end lost 0 bases, and 9 bases lay between the germline ends. Germline assignment: CDR1 MGHRA and CDR2 YSYEKL. The CDR3 runs to 15 residues.

As for this clone: Mismatch with germline at one junction end may stem from a read error. The V gene is TRBV29-1, the J gene TRBJ2-5, with 9 bases lining up with TRBD2. Germline CDR1 and CDR2: SQVTM and ANQGSEA. The CDR3 runs to 15 residues. The DNA for the CDR3 is TGCAGCGTTGTGGGGACTAGCAGAAGCCAAGAGGCCCAGTACTTC. It translates to CSVVGTSRSQEAQYF.

This chain links TRBV9 with TRBJ1-2; D is ambiguous. Looked up from germline, CDR1 is SGDLS and CDR2 is YYNGEE. The V end was cut by 3 bases, the J end by 2 bases, with 5 bases between. CDR3 length: 12 residues. CDR3: CASSGQNYGYTF. Here the CDR3 DNA reads TGTGCCAGCAGCGGGCAAAACTATGGCTACACCTTC. Full variable domain (remainder filled in from reference TRBV9 and TRBJ1-2): DSGVTQTPKHLITATGQRVTLRCSPRSGDLSVYWYQQSLDQGLQFLIQYYNGEERAKGNILERFSAQQFPDLHSELNLSSLELGDSALYFCASSGQNYGYTFGSGTRLTVV.